This passage covers 24 T cell receptor beta chains from one sample sequenced in a study of T-cell reconstitution after alpha-beta-depleted transplantation in children. The library targeted TCRbeta and was prepared with unique molecular identifiers. TCRdb re-derived calls from the PCR reads in MiXCR, one entry per CDR3 protein. The sample yields roughly 76,000 distinct CDR3 sequences, roughly 11% seen once. The sequences come from PBMCs, collected before TCRalphabeta/CD19-depleted stem cell transplant. These receptor sequences come from a boy between 10 and 17 years old with acute myeloid leukemia, due to receive a stem cell transplant.

In DNA, the CDR3 is TGTGCCAGCAGCGTAGGAGCGGGAGCAGATACGCAGTATTTT. Translation gives CASSVGAGADTQYF. V usage is TRBV7-2 and J usage is TRBJ2-3, with 8 bases matching TRBD2. The germline CDR1 and CDR2 sequences are SGHTA and FQGNSA. The CDR3 has 14 residues. V shed 5 bases and J 4 bases; nucleotides not matched to a gene: 5.

The J gene is TRBJ2-4, the V gene TRBV20-1; a weak D match, TRBD2 (5 bases). V gave up 2 bases and J gave up 10 bases, with 15 bases separating them. The CDR3 length is 13 residues. Germline CDR1 is DFQATT and CDR2 is SNEGSKA (reference sequence). The CDR3 region is CSARPSLEGIQYF. The CDR3 region has the DNA TGCAGTGCTAGACCTAGCCTCGAAGGGATTCAGTACTTC.

This clonotype was counted at least ten times. This rearrangement joins TRBV30 to TRBJ1-5; tentatively, D is TRBD1 (5 bases). The CDR3 is 15 amino acids. V was clipped by 0 bases and J by 1 base, with 10 bases between them. CDR1 is GTSNPN and CDR2 is SVGIG in the germline V gene (reference sequence). For the CDR3, the DNA is TGTGCCTGGAGTGTCTGGGGCCAGAGCAATCAGCCCCAGCATTTT. Translating gives CAWSVWGQSNQPQHF.

The table lists this clonotype with many counts. The CDR3 bases are TGTGCCAGCAGTACCCTTTCAGGGGGAGGCGGGGAGCTGTTTTTT. This translates into CASSTLSGGGGELFF. The chain employs TRBV6-5 and TRBJ2-2; TRBD1 is a possible D gene (7 bases). Trimming removed 5 bases at V and 7 bases at J, with 17 bases between. This CDR3 contains 15 residues. Germline-derived CDR1 and CDR2 are MNHEY and SVGAGI.

In this sample, this clonotype turned up many times. This chain connects TRBV7-9 to TRBJ1-1, with D possibly TRBD1 on 6 matching bases. This CDR3 is 11 amino acids long. Germline CDR1 is SEHNR and CDR2 is FQNEAQ (reference sequence). V dropped 10 bases and J dropped 8 bases, with 14 bases sitting between them. The CDR3 nucleotides are TGTGCCATTTTACAGGGTCGCGAAGCTTTCTTT. Translation: CAILQGREAFF.

This clonotype was recorded many times. The rearrangement uses TRBV29-1 and TRBJ2-1; a possible D gene is TRBD1 (5 bases). CDR1 SQVTM and CDR2 ANQGSEA come from the germline V gene. The CDR3 contains 12 residues. With 6 bases removed from V and 1 base from J, the gap between germline ends came to 7 bases. CDR3 sequence reads: CSVDSSYNEQFF. The DNA for the CDR3 is TGCAGCGTAGACAGTTCCTACAATGAGCAGTTCTTC.

The chain recombines TRBV19 with TRBJ2-7, with D uncertain. V lost 1 base and J lost 6, with 4 bases in between. There are 11 residues in the CDR3. Germline values: CDR1 LNHDA, CDR2 SQIVND (reference sequence). The CDR3 nucleotides read TGTGCCAGTAGTATAGGGCGCGAGCAGTACTTC. Translating it yields CASSIGREQYF. Complete variable domain (other parts from reference TRBV19 and TRBJ2-7): DGGITQSPKYLFRKEGQNVTLSCEQNLNHDAMYWYRQDPGQGLRLIYYSQIVNDFQKGDIAEGYSVSREKKESFPLTVTSAQKNPTAFYLCASSIGREQYFGPGTRLTVT.

In its sample, this clonotype was seen many times. The V call is TRBV7-3, the J call TRBJ2-1, with 7 bases that match TRBD2. V shed 5 bases and J 6 bases; nucleotides not matched to a gene: 13. Looked up from germline, CDR1 is SGHTA and CDR2 is FQGTGA. The CDR3 spans 16 residues. The CDR3 here is CASSPFLASGVNEQFF. CDR3 in DNA: TGTGCCAGCAGCCCCTTTCTCGCTAGCGGAGTCAATGAGCAGTTCTTC. Full variable domain (rest looked up from reference TRBV7-3 and TRBJ2-1): GAGVSQTPSNKVTEKGKYVELRCDPISGHTALYWYRQSLGQGPEFLIYFQGTGAADDSGLPNDRFFAVRPEGSVSTLKIQRTERGDSAVYLCASSPFLASGVNEQFFGPGTRLTVL.

The chain recombines TRBV6-2 or TRBV6-3 with TRBJ2-3, with 12 positions matching TRBD2. CDR1 MNHEY and CDR2 SVGEGT come from the germline V gene. The ends lost 7 bases at V and 4 bases at J; junction bases unmatched: 24. CDR3 length equals 21 residues. The DNA for the CDR3 is TGTGCCAGCACCCCAGTTGGAACTAGCGGGGGGACAGGGCGTTTCGCAGATACGCAGTATTTT. Its protein product is CASTPVGTSGGTGRFADTQYF.

This clonotype was counted at least ten times. The CDR3 coding sequence is TGTGCCAGCAGCTTAGCGGGGGGGCGCGGTAGGATCGGGGAGCTGTTTTTT. It encodes CASSLAGGRGRIGELFF. This sequence joins TRBV7-2 and TRBJ2-2; D is possibly TRBD2 (7 bases). The germline V and J ends were trimmed by 0 bases and 7 bases, with 18 bases remaining between them. Germline CDR1 SGHTA, CDR2 FQGNSA. This CDR3 is built from 17 residues.

The sample holds many counts of this clonotype. J is TRBJ2-2 and V is TRBV28, with TRBD2 matching 15 bases. Germline loops: CDR1 MDHEN, CDR2 SYDVKM. The CDR3 is made up of 21 amino acids. Losses at the gene ends were 4 bases for V and 3 bases for J; bases not matched to a gene: 15. The CDR3 is CASSSPFQWTSGGVDTGELFF. The CDR3 nucleotides are TGTGCCAGCAGTTCCCCCTTCCAATGGACTAGCGGGGGGGTCGACACCGGGGAGCTGTTTTTT.

This clonotype showed up many times. The chain employs TRBV5-6 and TRBJ2-5; D is ambiguous. CDR3 length: 15 residues. Germline V gene data show CDR1 as SGHDT and CDR2 as YYEEEE. The germline V and J ends were trimmed by 3 bases and 4 bases, with 16 bases remaining between them. CDR3 residues: CASSSFAAGGETQYF. CDR3 nucleotide sequence: TGTGCCAGCAGCTCCTTCGCGGCAGGTGGAGAGACCCAGTACTTC.

This clonotype occurred many times. This chain links TRBV3-1 with TRBJ2-7; 8 bases line up with TRBD1. V dropped 4 bases and J dropped 3; count of bases not matched to a gene: 14. Germline V CDR1 and CDR2: LGHDT, YNNKEL (reference sequence). This CDR3 contains 17 residues. CDR3 coding DNA: TGTGCCAGCAGCCCGGGAATACACACCGGACAGGGCTACGAGCAGTACTTC. The encoded protein is CASSPGIHTGQGYEQYF.

This clonotype was counted many times. The chain links TRBV20-1 to TRBJ2-7; D possibly corresponds to TRBD2 (6 bases). CDR3 length equals 14 residues. Deletions cut 1 base from V and 6 bases from J, with 16 bases between. Germline lookup yields CDR1 DFQATT and CDR2 SNEGSKA (reference sequence). This CDR3 is CSARGGTPSSEQYF. CDR3 DNA: TGCAGTGCTAGAGGCGGGACTCCTAGTAGCGAGCAGTACTTC.

For this clonotype: The junction and the germline gene differ at one end; a read error may be behind it. CDR3: CASSLEPTAAEAFF. The CDR3 coding sequence is TGTGCCAGCAGCCTAGAACCGACGGCGGCTGAAGCTTTCTTT. The chain uses TRBV11-2 and TRBJ1-1, with D unresolved. The CDR3 has 14 residues. Looked up from germline, CDR1 is SGHAT and CDR2 is FQNNGV.

There are many counts of this clonotype. The rearrangement joins TRBV6-2 or TRBV6-3 to TRBJ1-2; 9 nucleotides line up with TRBD1. The J segment lost 8 bases and the V segment lost 0 bases, leaving 4 bases of the junction unmatched. The CDR3 length is 14 residues. The germline V gene has CDR1 MNHEY and CDR2 SVGEGT. The chain's CDR3 is CASSYSADRGGYTF. CDR3 DNA: TGTGCCAGCAGTTACTCGGCGGACAGGGGCGGCTACACCTTC.

This clonotype was counted at least ten times. The V gene is TRBV4-3, the J gene TRBJ2-2, with TRBD1 matching 9 bases. The CDR3 is 19 amino acids. The germline CDR1 and CDR2 sequences are LGHNA and YSLEER. With V trimmed by 3 bases and J by 2 bases, 13 bases remained unmatched. This CDR3 reads CASSHGGRGQGFNTGELFF. CDR3 coding DNA: TGCGCCAGCAGCCACGGGGGGAGGGGACAGGGATTTAACACCGGGGAGCTGTTTTTT.

V usage is TRBV27 and J usage is TRBJ2-1; 8 bases agree with TRBD2. The V and J ends lost 3 bases and 8 bases, in that order; junction bases with no gene match: 15. CDR3 length: 17 amino acids. CDR1 MNHEY and CDR2 SMNVEV come from the germline V gene (reference sequence). The CDR3, as DNA: TGTGCCAGCAGTTTTTTGGGAGCGGGAGAACTCCCCCATGAGCAGTTCTTC. It translates to CASSFLGAGELPHEQFF.

As regards this clonotype: One base away lies a much larger clone, so this may be a sequencing read error. The chain joins TRBV9 to TRBJ2-1; TRBD2 matches at 9 bases. The CDR3 runs to 15 residues. Germline loops: CDR1 SGDLS, CDR2 YYNGEE. The CDR3 spells CASRVAGASYNEQFF. The CDR3 DNA follows: TGTGCCAGCAGAGTAGCGGGAGCATCCTACAATGAGCAGTTCTTC.

At least ten counts were recorded for this clonotype. This rearrangement joins TRBV7-2 to TRBJ1-6; 10 bases line up with TRBD1. Germline CDR1 reads SGHTA; CDR2 reads FQGNSA. V shed 5 bases, J shed 8 bases, and the junction held 6 bases outside the gene matches. The CDR3 runs 15 residues. The chain's CDR3 is CASSRQGARDSPLHF. CDR3 sequence (DNA): TGTGCCAGCAGCCGACAGGGGGCGCGGGATTCACCCCTCCACTTT.

The chain recombines TRBV29-1 with TRBJ2-3; no firm D call. There are 13 residues in the CDR3. Germline CDR1 reads SQVTM; CDR2 reads ANQGSEA. V lost 8 bases and J lost 0, with 12 bases in between. The CDR3 sequence is CSPFRESTDTQYF. CDR3 sequence (DNA): TGCAGCCCCTTTCGCGAGAGCACAGATACGCAGTATTTT.

This clonotype was seen many times. This chain connects TRBV24-1 to TRBJ1-3; D is ambiguous. V was cut by 8 bases and J by 0 bases, with 7 bases left in between. This CDR3 is built from 13 residues. The germline V gene has CDR1 KGHDR and CDR2 SFDVKD. The DNA for the CDR3 is TGTGCCACCACTGGATTCTCTGGAAACACCATATATTTT. Residues: CATTGFSGNTIYF.

With respect to this clonotype: Being one base from a much bigger clone, this may be a read error. The chain links TRBV12-3 or TRBV12-4 to TRBJ1-4, with TRBD1 as a possible D gene (6 bases). The CDR3 extends over 18 amino acids. CDR3 in amino acids: CTSSSQHRVPATNEKLFF. DNA for the CDR3: TGTACCAGCAGTTCCCAACACAGGGTACCCGCAACTAATGAAAAACTGTTTTTT.

This clonotype was counted at least ten times. V and J are TRBV5-1 and TRBJ1-1; 10 bases align to TRBD1. The length of the CDR3 is 14 residues. Germline CDR1 SGHRS, CDR2 YFSETQ. V shed 6 bases and J 1 base; nucleotides not matched to a gene: 3. The CDR3 loop is CASNDRGRNTEAFF. The CDR3 DNA follows: TGCGCCAGCAACGACAGGGGGCGGAACACTGAAGCTTTCTTT.